This is a list of T cell receptor beta chains from one sample in a study of graft-versus-host responses after intestinal transplantation. Profiling relied on immunoSEQ multiplex PCR, and the TCRdb table lists in-frame clones only, not all of them. Among roughly 90,000 clones listed, around 89% were seen once. What these receptors recognize is not known. The specimen was unstimulated CD4+ T cells sorted from spleen or lymph node cells, collected before transplant. These receptors all come from a human donor who was the organ donor for an intestinal transplant. Each CDR3 is given with its conserved first and last residue. The D gene is left open where the match is weak. Expanded clones get a size class; other rows say once, few or many, or leave the size out.

>TRBV7-8|-|-|TRBJ2-7
TGTGCCAGCAGCCCCCGCCGGACGGGGAACGAGCAGTACTTC
CASSPRRTGNEQYF
>TRBV10-3|-|TRBD2|TRBJ2-1
TGTGCCATCAGCTCTAGCGGATCCAATGAGCAGTTCTTC
CAISSSGSNEQFF
>TRBV5-4|-|-|TRBJ1-2
TGTGCCAGCAGCGCGAGCCCAGGGGAGAACTATGGCTACACCTTC
CASSASPGENYGYTF
>TRBV6-5|-|-|TRBJ2-5
TGTGCCAGCAGTTTACTAGATTTGGAGACCCAGTACTTC
CASSLLDLETQYF
>TRBV28|-|TRBD1|TRBJ2-7
TGTGCCAGCACCACTCCGGGACAGGGAGCCTACGAGCAGTACTTC
CASTTPGQGAYEQYF
>TRBV4-2|-|-|TRBJ2-3
TGTGCCAGCAGCCCTATCAAAGCAGATACGCAGTATTTT
CASSPIKADTQYF
>TRBV5-8|once|-|TRBJ1-1
TGTGCCAGCAGCGTAAGGACAGCAAGCTGGGAAGCTTTCTTT
CASSVRTASWEAFF
>TRBV14|-|-|TRBJ1-1
TGTGCCAGCAGCCCGCTAGAACAGGGCTCCACTGAAGCTTTCTTT
CASSPLEQGSTEAFF
>TRBV5-4|-|-|TRBJ1-6
TGTGCCAAAGGGGGACACGATAATTCACCCCTCCACTTT
CAKGGHDNSPLHF
>TRBV28|-|-|TRBJ2-7
TGTGCCAGCAGCCCGGGTGGAGCTAGTTGGCCTCTCGAGCAGTACTTC
CASSPGGASWPLEQYF
>TRBV19|-|-|TRBJ1-4
TGTGCCAGCAGGTCCTTCAGTGAAAAACTGTTTTTT
CASRSFSEKLFF
>TRBV6-1|-|TRBD1|TRBJ1-2
TGTGCCAGCACTATCGACAGGGACTATGGCTACACCTTC
CASTIDRDYGYTF
>TRBV2|-|-|TRBJ2-1
TGTGCCAGCAGTGAAGTTGAGCGGGAGCAGTTCTTC
CASSEVEREQFF
>TRBV23-1|-|-|TRBJ1-5
TGCGCCAGCAGTCATAAGGACAGTAGCAATCAGCCCCAGCATTTT
CASSHKDSSNQPQHF
>TRBV28|few|-|TRBJ2-6
TGTGCCAGCAGTTTATGGTCCGGGACTGGGGCCAACGTCCTGACTTTC
CASSLWSGTGANVLTF
>TRBV7-6|-|TRBD1|TRBJ1-3
TGTGCCAGCAGCTTAGTTACAGGGGCCCGCTCTGGAAACACCATATATTTT
CASSLVTGARSGNTIYF
>TRBV28|-|TRBD2|TRBJ2-5
TGTGCCAGCATATCGGGGGGGCTTGGCGAGACCCAGTACTTC
CASISGGLGETQYF
>TRBV30|-|-|TRBJ1-1
TGTGCCTGGAGTGTCACTGGGCGAAACACTGAAGCTTTCTTT
CAWSVTGRNTEAFF
>TRBV11-1|-|-|TRBJ1-1
TGTGCCAGCAGCTCCACCCGGGCAGGGGTCTTGGCTTTCTTT
CASSSTRAGVLAFF
>TRBV14|-|-|TRBJ1-6
TGTGCCAGCTCTAACACAGGGACTTCACCCCTCCACTTT
CASSNTGTSPLHF
>TRBV28|-|-|TRBJ2-7
TGTGCCAGCAGTCCACCAGGGACTTCCTCCTACGAGCAGTACTTC
CASSPPGTSSYEQYF
>TRBV4-1|-|TRBD2|TRBJ2-1
TGCGCCAGCAGCCAGTTCCTTAGCGGGGGGCCGCACAATGAGCAGTTCTTC
CASSQFLSGGPHNEQFF
>TRBV6-5|-|-|TRBJ1-1
TGTGCCAGCAGTTACTCGAGCCAGGGCAAGGGCACTGAAGCTTTCTTT
CASSYSSQGKGTEAFF